The clone carrying this T cell receptor beta chain has a handful of counts. This specimen belongs to a study of blood T cell repertoires in COVID-19. Study context: The samples span acute and convalescent COVID-19 from the United States, Italy and Spain. The analysed material was cDNA or gDNA that came from T cells, B-cell-depleted T cells, or PBMCs.

In the original processing: Cell counts per sample came from amplifying reference gene primers. Assay: immunoSEQ multiplex PCR; the TCRdb copy retains only in-frame clones and omits some. V, J and clone size derive from that table, while D and trimming were established from the DNA sequence. Among roughly 200,000 clones listed, approximately 80% were seen once. Germline values: CDR1 SGHRS, CDR2 YFSETQ. The length of the CDR3 is 14 residues. V lost 3 bases, J lost 5 bases, and 6 bases stayed unmatched. V usage is TRBV5-1 and J usage is TRBJ2-7; 9 positions agree with TRBD1. This clonotype originated in a woman between 50 and 59 years old with active or convalescent COVID-19. Specimen: peripheral blood. The chain's CDR3 is CASSSGTGQNEQYF. In nucleotides, the CDR3 is TGCGCCAGCAGCTCCGGGACAGGGCAGAACGAGCAGTACTTC. The variable domain in full, completed from reference TRBV5-1 and TRBJ2-7, reads KAGVTQTPRYLIKTRGQQVTLSCSPISGHRSVSWYQQTPGQGLQFLFEYFSETQRNKGNFPGRFSGRQFSNSRSEMNVSTLELGDSALYLCASSSGTGQNEQYFGPGTRLTVT.